A single sample gave rise to the 20 T cell receptor beta chains below, sequenced in a study of human T cells and chemical hapten exposure. Time point here: pre-sensitization, week 0. Treatment indicated: therapeutic diphenylcyclopropenone sensitization with weekly scalp DPC. From the RACE reads, TCRdb called clonotypes with MiXCR, one entry per CDR3 protein. The data show about 270,000 distinct CDR3 sequences, around 7.3% seen once. The sample in question was whole blood, obtained in connection with sensitization to the hapten diphenylcyclopropenone (DPC). These receptors all come from a young man with alopecia areata. Some clones in this sample may be carry-over from other donors' samples.

The chain recombines TRBV4-1 with TRBJ2-1; D possibly corresponds to TRBD2 (5 bases). This CDR3 is built from 16 residues. V lost 4 bases and J 0 bases, leaving 13 bases between the germline ends. Looked up from germline, CDR1 is MGHRA and CDR2 is YSYEKL. DNA of the CDR3: TGCGCCAGCAGCCCCTCGGGGTACCTCTCCTACAATGAGCAGTTCTTC. Translation gives CASSPSGYLSYNEQFF.

This clonotype was counted a few times. This chain joins TRBV5-1 and TRBJ2-5; a weak D match, TRBD2 (5 bases). CDR1 SGHRS and CDR2 YFSETQ come from the germline V gene. The CDR3 has 15 residues. The germline V and J ends were trimmed by 3 bases and 2 bases, with 14 bases remaining between them. CDR3 sequence: CASSWTVTRQETQYF. The CDR3 DNA reads TGCGCCAGCAGCTGGACTGTGACTCGGCAAGAGACCCAGTACTTC.

V usage is TRBV4-2 and J usage is TRBJ2-2, with 10 positions matching TRBD1. V lost 0 bases, J lost 4 bases, and 5 bases stayed unmatched. Germline CDR1 LGHNA, CDR2 YNFKEQ. The CDR3 contains 17 residues. The CDR3 loop reads CASSQDRGDRGTGELFF. CDR3 bases: TGTGCCAGCAGCCAAGATAGGGGGGACAGGGGCACCGGGGAGCTGTTTTTT.

This clonotype was seen more than once but under ten times. This rearrangement joins TRBV7-9 to TRBJ1-4; 12 positions agree with TRBD1. Germline CDR1 is SEHNR and CDR2 is FQNEAQ (reference sequence). J lost 2 bases, V lost 4 bases, and 20 bases had no gene match. The CDR3 is made up of 22 amino acids. This chain's CDR3 is CASSSDIRFPGQGAVTNEKLFF. The DNA of the CDR3 is TGTGCCAGCAGCTCCGACATACGCTTTCCGGGACAGGGGGCGGTGACTAATGAAAAACTGTTTTTT.

In this sample, this clonotype turned up a few times. The chain has TRBV9 and TRBJ2-5; D possibly corresponds to TRBD2 (6 bases). The germline V and J ends were trimmed by 0 bases and 5 bases, with 14 bases remaining between them. Germline lookup yields CDR1 SGDLS and CDR2 YYNGEE. The CDR3 is made up of 15 amino acids. CDR3 in DNA: TGTGCCAGCAGCGTAGAGGTGCGGGATACGGAGACCCAGTACTTC. Its protein is CASSVEVRDTETQYF. Together with reference TRBV9 and TRBJ2-5, the CDR3 gives the full variable domain: DSGVTQTPKHLITATGQRVTLRCSPRSGDLSVYWYQQSLDQGLQFLIQYYNGEERAKGNILERFSAQQFPDLHSELNLSSLELGDSALYFCASSVEVRDTETQYFGPGTRLLVL.

With regard to this clonotype: This clone may be a read error of a much larger clone one base away. V usage is TRBV25-1 and J usage is TRBJ2-7, with D unclear. Germline assignment: CDR1 MGHDK and CDR2 SYGVNS. The ends were cut back, 1 base at V and 0 bases at J, with 7 bases in the middle. The CDR3 consists of 14 residues. CDR3 region: CASSESPSSYEQYF. The CDR3 DNA sequence: TGTGCCAGCAGTGAATCACCGAGCTCCTACGAGCAGTACTTC.

The chain carries TRBV28 and TRBJ2-7; 8 positions match TRBD1. The CDR3 runs to 13 residues. V gave up 6 bases and J gave up 7 bases; unmatched junction bases: 8. Germline values: CDR1 MDHEN, CDR2 SYDVKM. The CDR3: CASSDRGSWEQYV. The CDR3 DNA sequence: TGTGCCAGCAGCGACAGGGGATCGTGGGAGCAGTACGTC.

This chain connects TRBV27 to TRBJ1-5; D unresolved. The CDR3 sequence is 15 residues long. V shed 2 bases and J shed 0 bases, with 8 bases lying between them. The germline V gene encodes CDR1 MNHEY and CDR2 SMNVEV (reference sequence). CDR3 coding DNA: TGTGCCAGCAGTTTAAAAAGGCCTAGCAATCAGCCCCAGCATTTT. It translates to CASSLKRPSNQPQHF.

This clonotype was observed a few times. The J gene is TRBJ2-2, the V gene TRBV5-6; the match to TRBD1 covers 7 bases. Germline V gene sequence: CDR1 SGHDT, CDR2 YYEEEE. The CDR3 spans 14 residues. J gave up 4 bases and V 3 bases, and 3 bases lay outside the gene matches. DNA for the CDR3: TGTGCCAGCAGCTCGACAGGGCCCACCGGGGAGCTGTTTTTT. Its translation is CASSSTGPTGELFF.

This clonotype was seen more than once but under ten times. The rearrangement uses TRBV18 and TRBJ1-1; D possibly corresponds to TRBD1 (6 bases). The germline V and J ends were trimmed by 3 bases and 6 bases, with 14 bases remaining between them. The CDR3 runs to 14 residues. Germline lookup yields CDR1 KGHSH and CDR2 LQKENI. The CDR3 nucleotides read TGTGCCAGCTCACCCGTGGGGGCACAGGCTGAAGCTTTCTTT. As protein: CASSPVGAQAEAFF.

This clonotype was counted at least ten times. The chain uses TRBV2 and TRBJ2-1, with 8 nucleotides matching TRBD2. CDR3 length equals 16 residues. Germline V gene sequence: CDR1 SNHLY, CDR2 FYNNEI. The V and J ends lost 1 base and 3 bases, in that order; junction bases with no gene match: 5. The CDR3 is CASSEVSGNNYNEQFF. The CDR3 bases are TGTGCCAGCAGTGAAGTTAGCGGGAATAACTACAATGAGCAGTTCTTC.

The rearrangement links TRBV6-5 to TRBJ1-1; D unresolved. V lost 4 bases, J lost 1 base, and 13 bases lay in between. CDR1 and CDR2 (germline): MNHEY, SVGAGI. The length of the CDR3 is 15 residues. In nucleotides, the CDR3 is TGTGCCAGCAGTTTCTCACTGACGGAGAACACTGAAGCTTTCTTT. This encodes CASSFSLTENTEAFF.

The chain couples TRBV10-3 to TRBJ2-1; 10 positions agree with TRBD2. V lost 6 bases and J lost 10; bases outside the gene matches: 12. The germline V gene has CDR1 ENHRY and CDR2 SYGVKD. This CDR3 has 15 residues. For the CDR3, the DNA is TGTGCCATCAGGGGGGAGCCTAGCGGGGGCCCCGAGCAGTTCTTC. Translation: CAIRGEPSGGPEQFF.

There are many counts of this clonotype. This chain joins TRBV29-1 and TRBJ2-3, with TRBD1 matching over 7 bases. The trim removed 5 bases at V and 3 bases at J, leaving 11 bases unmatched. The CDR3 extends over 15 amino acids. CDR1 and CDR2 (germline): SQVTM, ANQGSEA. In DNA, the CDR3 is TGCAGCGTTCGTCGTTTTGGGACAGAGACAGATACGCAGTATTTT. It codes for CSVRRFGTETDTQYF.

This clonotype was observed at least ten times. The rearrangement joins TRBV6-5 to TRBJ2-1, with TRBD1 as a possible D gene (5 bases). The germline V gene encodes CDR1 MNHEY and CDR2 SVGAGI. With 4 bases removed from V and 12 bases from J, the gap between germline ends came to 13 bases. The CDR3 covers 12 residues. DNA of the CDR3: TGTGCCAGCAGTTCTCAATTGGGGCGGCAGTTCTTC. Its translation is CASSSQLGRQFF.

The V gene is TRBV9, the J gene TRBJ2-1, with 9 bases aligning to TRBD2. This CDR3 region has 16 residues. Germline lookup yields CDR1 SGDLS and CDR2 YYNGEE. V shed 3 bases and J 6 bases; nucleotides not matched to a gene: 10. CDR3 bases: TGTGCCAGCAGCGGATTCGCTAGCGGGGCCGTCAATGAGCAGTTCTTC. Translation: CASSGFASGAVNEQFF.

The V call is TRBV4-3, the J call TRBJ2-1; no clear D gene. Germline CDR1 LGHNA, CDR2 YSLEER. V lost 0 bases, J lost 1 base, and 10 bases lay in between. The CDR3 runs 16 residues. CDR3 sequence reads: CASSQDEGKSYNEQFF. The DNA for the CDR3 is TGCGCCAGCAGCCAAGATGAAGGCAAGTCCTACAATGAGCAGTTCTTC.

The V and J genes are TRBV3-2 and TRBJ1-1; TRBD1 is the table's D call, not checked against the DNA. TRBV3-2 is annotated as a pseudogene. This CDR3 has 15 amino acids. CDR3 residues: CASSPKDRQNTEAFF. In DNA, the CDR3 is TGTGCCAGCAGCCCGAAGGACAGGCAGAACACTGAAGCTTTCTTT.

This clonotype came up a few times. The chain couples TRBV6-6 to TRBJ2-2; D not certain. The V gene's germline CDR1 is MNHNY and CDR2 SVGAGI (reference sequence). V was shortened by 0 bases and J by 7 bases, with 9 bases between the two germline ends. The CDR3 has 14 amino acids. In DNA, the CDR3 is TGTGCCAGCAGTTACTCGGTAAAGGTCGGGGAGCTGTTTTTT. This translates into CASSYSVKVGELFF.

This chain joins TRBV3-1 and TRBJ1-1; 8 bases are a match to TRBD1. CDR1 is LGHDT, CDR2 YNNKEL, per germline (reference sequence). There are 14 residues in the CDR3. Germline trimming cut 5 bases from V and 5 bases from J; bases unmatched to any gene: 7. The CDR3 reads CASSATGDGTEAFF. The CDR3 nucleotides read TGTGCCAGCAGCGCGACAGGGGATGGGACTGAAGCTTTCTTT.